A single sample gave rise to the 19 T cell receptor beta chains below, sequenced in a study of T cells after yellow fever vaccination. TCRdb reprocessed the 5' RACE reads via MiXCR and lists one record per CDR3 protein. The data contain under 600,000 distinct CDR3 sequences, approximately 13% of them singletons. The sequenced sample was PBMCs, obtained on the day of the yellow fever booster vaccination. All receptors come from a man aged 25-45 years who received the YFV17D yellow fever vaccine.

This clonotype came up a few times. The V and J genes are TRBV4-3 and TRBJ1-5, with no clear D. In germline, CDR1 is LGHNA, CDR2 YSLEER. The CDR3 is made up of 15 amino acids. V shed 0 bases and J shed 4 bases, with 10 bases lying between them. CDR3 bases: TGCGCCAGCAGCCAAGACTGGAGCCTAAATCAGCCCCAGCATTTT. Protein product: CASSQDWSLNQPQHF.

This clonotype was seen a handful of times. The V gene is TRBV19, the J gene TRBJ1-2; D might be TRBD1 (5 bases). CDR3 length equals 16 residues. V lost 0 bases, J lost 6 bases, and 17 bases lay in between. Germline V CDR1 and CDR2: LNHDA, SQIVND (reference sequence). CDR3: CASSIDRRGVVDGYTF. The CDR3 nucleotides read TGTGCCAGTAGTATAGATAGAAGAGGGGTCGTCGATGGCTACACCTTC.

The chain employs TRBV6-1 and TRBJ2-7; D perhaps matches TRBD1 (5 bases). The CDR3 runs 14 residues. V dropped 7 bases and J dropped 4 bases, with 17 bases sitting between them. CDR1 is MNHNS and CDR2 is SASEGT in the germline V gene. CDR3 sequence: CASTRLGAGYEQYF. For the CDR3, the DNA is TGTGCCAGCACCCGCCTCGGCGCAGGGTACGAGCAGTACTTC.

V usage is TRBV3-1 and J usage is TRBJ1-2; D might be TRBD1 (5 bases). CDR1 is LGHDT, CDR2 YNNKEL, per germline (reference sequence). The CDR3 is 16 residues long. V lost 3 bases and J lost 2, with 16 bases in between. CDR3 DNA sequence: TGTGCCAGCAGCCATAGATTGCCCGGGGGGAACTATGGCTACACCTTC. Its protein product is CASSHRLPGGNYGYTF.

V gene TRBV15 combines with J gene TRBJ2-7; weak D call: TRBD1 (5 bases). This CDR3 has 14 residues. CDR1 is LNHNV, CDR2 YYDKDF, per germline (reference sequence). V lost 2 bases, J lost 7 bases, and 15 bases lay in between. CDR3 sequence: CATSRFAGRVEQYF. The CDR3 DNA sequence: TGTGCCACCAGCAGATTCGCAGGGCGTGTTGAGCAGTACTTC. The full variable domain, rest sourced from reference TRBV15 and TRBJ2-7, is DAMVIQNPRYQVTQFGKPVTLSCSQTLNHNVMYWYQQKSSQAPKLLFHYYDKDFNNEADTPDNFQSRRPNTSFCFLDIRSPGLGDTAMYLCATSRFAGRVEQYFGPGTRLTVT.

The CDR3 loop reads CSAHRLTNTGELFF. The CDR3 bases are TGCAGTGCTCACCGACTAACCAACACCGGGGAGCTGTTTTTT. The chain links TRBV20-1 to TRBJ2-2; tentatively, D is TRBD2 (5 bases). The germline gives CDR1 DFQATT, CDR2 SNEGSKA (reference sequence). The ends were cut back, 5 bases at V and 2 bases at J, with 12 bases in the middle. This CDR3 has 14 amino acids.

The chain carries TRBV4-3 and TRBJ2-2; D gene uncertain. Trimming removed 0 bases at V and 7 bases at J, with 9 bases between. The germline CDR1 and CDR2 sequences are LGHNA and YSLEER. This CDR3 has 14 amino acids. The CDR3 nucleotides are TGCGCCAGCAGCCAAGATCGGGTGGTCGGGGAGCTGTTTTTT. Protein sequence: CASSQDRVVGELFF.

The V gene is TRBV4-3, the J gene TRBJ1-5; D remains ambiguous. The CDR3 is 15 residues long. Trimming shortened V by 3 bases and J by 0 bases, and 9 bases separated the two germline ends. Per the germline V gene, CDR1 is LGHNA and CDR2 is YSLEER. CDR3 sequence: CASSQDSHSNQPQHF. The CDR3 nucleotides read TGCGCCAGCAGCCAGGACTCCCATAGCAATCAGCCCCAGCATTTT.

Here the CDR3 reads CASSGGPGYTF. The CDR3 bases are TGTGCCAGCAGTGGAGGACCTGGCTACACCTTC. The V gene is TRBV25-1, the J gene TRBJ1-2, with D uncertain. Germline V gene data show CDR1 as MGHDK and CDR2 as SYGVNS. The CDR3 loop spans 11 amino acids. Trimming shortened V by 4 bases and J by 7 bases, and 7 bases separated the two germline ends.

Points on this clonotype: Its ends do not fully match the called genes, so a read error is possible. V is TRBV30 and J is TRBJ2-7; tentative D call: TRBD2 (5 bases). The germline CDR1 and CDR2 sequences are GTSNPN and SVGIG (reference sequence). This CDR3 has 14 residues. The CDR3 DNA sequence: TGTGCCAGGAGTGCGAGTGACTACTCCTACGAGCAGTACTTC. Translation gives CARSASDYSYEQYF.

V usage is TRBV9 and J usage is TRBJ2-1, with unresolved D. CDR1 and CDR2 (germline): SGDLS, YYNGEE. The CDR3 is 16 residues long. V was pared by 5 bases and J by 1 base, with 16 bases between. CDR3 region: CASSFTRLASYNEQFF. The DNA for the CDR3 is TGTGCCAGCAGTTTCACCAGGCTTGCATCCTACAATGAGCAGTTCTTC. Based on the CDR3 plus reference TRBV9 and TRBJ2-1, the full variable domain is DSGVTQTPKHLITATGQRVTLRCSPRSGDLSVYWYQQSLDQGLQFLIQYYNGEERAKGNILERFSAQQFPDLHSELNLSSLELGDSALYFCASSFTRLASYNEQFFGPGTRLTVL.

This clonotype occurred a few times. V gene TRBV29-1 combines with J gene TRBJ2-1; 7 nucleotides match TRBD2. The CDR3 is 12 residues long. In germline, CDR1 is SQVTM, CDR2 ANQGSEA. V shed 3 bases and J 8 bases; nucleotides not matched to a gene: 4. The CDR3 loop reads CSVDAGVDEQFF. In DNA, the CDR3 is TGCAGCGTTGACGCGGGAGTCGATGAGCAGTTCTTC.

J is TRBJ2-2 and V is TRBV6-2 or TRBV6-3, with D possibly TRBD1 on 7 matching bases. V was shortened by 2 bases and J by 5 bases, with 18 bases between the two germline ends. There are 17 residues in the CDR3. Germline V gene data show CDR1 as MNHEY and CDR2 as SVGEGT. The CDR3 here is CASSYTRATGRTGELFF. In DNA, the CDR3 is TGTGCCAGCAGTTACACCCGGGCGACAGGGAGGACCGGGGAGCTGTTTTTT.

This clonotype has only a few counts. This sequence joins TRBV30 and TRBJ1-5; possible D gene TRBD1, 5 bases. This CDR3 is 14 amino acids long. The germline CDR1 and CDR2 sequences are GTSNPN and SVGIG (reference sequence). The germline V and J ends were trimmed by 3 bases and 8 bases, with 17 bases remaining between them. CDR3 amino acids: CAWRGRGALEPQHF. CDR3 DNA sequence: TGTGCCTGGAGGGGGAGGGGCGCCTTGGAGCCCCAGCATTTT.

The rearrangement links TRBV4-3 to TRBJ2-7; 7 nucleotides align to TRBD2. Per the germline V gene, CDR1 is LGHNA and CDR2 is YSLEER. J was trimmed by 4 bases and V by 1 base; bases with no gene match: 7. The CDR3 consists of 15 residues. CDR3 in amino acids: CASSQGMASGYEQYF. CDR3 sequence (DNA): TGCGCCAGCAGCCAAGGAATGGCTAGCGGTTACGAGCAGTACTTC.

The chain carries TRBV15 and TRBJ2-2; D is undetermined. Trimming pared 1 base from V and 0 bases from J, leaving 15 bases between. This CDR3 region has 18 residues. CDR1 LNHNV and CDR2 YYDKDF come from the germline V gene (reference sequence). CDR3: CATSRGTPRVPNTGELFF. The CDR3 nucleotides read TGTGCCACCAGCAGAGGAACCCCCCGAGTACCGAACACCGGGGAGCTGTTTTTT.

The gene calls are TRBV10-1 and TRBJ2-5; possible D gene TRBD2, 6 bases. The V and J ends lost 4 bases and 5 bases respectively, with 14 bases between them. The CDR3 runs 14 residues. Germline assignment: CDR1 WNHNN and CDR2 SYGVQD (reference sequence). The CDR3, as DNA: TGCGCCAGCAGTGTGGCAGGTCGGGAGGAGACCCAGTACTTC. It codes for CASSVAGREETQYF.

This clonotype came up a few times. The chain has TRBV20-1 and TRBJ2-1, with D perhaps TRBD2 (6 bases). Germline V lookup: CDR1 DFQATT, CDR2 SNEGSKA (reference sequence). This CDR3 region has 14 residues. CDR3 DNA: TGCAGCGCCCCCGGGCTAGCGAGTAACAATGAGCAGTTCTTC. Translated: CSAPGLASNNEQFF.

This clonotype was found a few times. The chain couples TRBV27 to TRBJ2-7; tentative D call: TRBD1 (7 bases). CDR1 is MNHEY, CDR2 SMNVEV, per germline (reference sequence). The CDR3 is 14 amino acids. Trimming removed 3 bases from V and 5 bases from J, with 14 bases in between. CDR3 sequence: CASSFAGGMNEQYF. CDR3 DNA: TGTGCCAGCAGTTTTGCAGGGGGGATGAACGAGCAGTACTTC.